The text below deals with one T cell receptor (beta chain). Its antigen is not known. The study sequenced cultured CD4+ T cell DNA using the Oncomine TCR Beta short-read assay. TCRdb used MiXCR to reprocess the PCR reads, holding one entry per CDR3 protein. There are roughly 7,500 distinct CDR3 sequences in the sample; about three fifths occur only once, and around a third lies in the top ten. Sample treatment: approximately 10-day PBMC culture with coronavirus spike peptide pools or control peptides (ViraFEST assay). From germline, CDR1 is MNHEY and CDR2 SVGAGI. The CDR3 loop spans 14 amino acids. V shed 2 bases and J shed 3 bases, with 8 bases lying between them. The entry originates in a study of vaccination and CD4 T cells after COVID-19.

The gene calls are TRBV6-5 and TRBJ2-1; D is perhaps TRBD2 (7 bases). What was sequenced was CD4+ T cells from blood, cultured in vitro. The receptor comes from a human donor who had recovered from COVID-19. Written as DNA, the CDR3 is TGTGCCAGCAGTTACAGGGGGGGCTACAATGAGCAGTTCTTC. Encoded protein: CASSYRGGYNEQFF.